The present T cell receptor beta chain was sequenced within a study of T cell responses to AZD1222 COVID-19 vaccine. Comments on this clone: Its antigen is unknown.

The germline gives CDR1 MNHEY, CDR2 SMNVEV (reference sequence). The V end was cut by 1 base, the J end by 3 bases, with 10 bases between. The CDR3 contains 14 residues. Repertoires were generated with immunoSEQ multiplex PCR, while TCRdb's copy carries only in-frame clones and drops some. The table includes some 140,000 clones, 85% to 95% detected once. The study, taken as a whole, reports: CD4 TCRs linked to vaccination spanned spike, dominating at 160-218 and 743-854. Just a handful of AZD1222 recipients tested seropositive at baseline.

The source of this sequence is an adult in good health. The chain carries TRBV27 and TRBJ2-7, with D perhaps given as TRBD1 or TRBD2 (6 bases each). Sequences were derived from peripheral blood, sampled on day 0 of AZD1222 vaccination. DNA of the CDR3: TGTGCCAGCAGTTTATGGGGGGCTAGCTACGAGCAGTACTTC. Its protein is CASSLWGASYEQYF.